The rows below give T cell receptor beta chains drawn from one sample of a study of T cells in localized non-small cell lung cancer. Only in-frame clones appear in the TCRdb table, and some are missing; sequencing was by immunoSEQ multiplex PCR. The data contain roughly 38,000 clones, around 86% of them singletons. The sequences come from peripheral blood, collected before any cancer treatment. The origin of the receptors is a man between 18 and 49 years old with stage I lung adenocarcinoma. CDR3s include the opening cysteine and the closing phenylalanine or tryptophan. Fields, in order: J gene, D gene, clone size, V gene, CDR3 protein, CDR3 DNA. The D gene is left open where the match is weak. A clone size is listed for some rows: how often the clone was seen (once, few, many), or a class if it is expanded.

>TRBJ1-1|NA|NA|TRBV27
CASYDGYTEAFF
TGTGCCAGTTACGACGGCTACACTGAAGCTTTCTTT
>TRBJ1-1|TRBD1|NA|TRBV10-3
CAISESRTGGRMNTEAFF
TGTGCCATCAGTGAGTCGAGGACAGGGGGCCGTATGAACACTGAAGCTTTCTTT
>TRBJ1-5|TRBD1|NA|TRBV19
CASRPTGGHNQPQHF
TGTGCCAGTAGACCGACAGGGGGTCACAATCAGCCCCAGCATTTT
>TRBJ1-2|NA|NA|TRBV11-2
CASSLDRNYGYTF
TGTGCCAGCAGCTTAGATCGGAACTATGGCTACACCTTC
>TRBJ2-5|NA|few|TRBV13
CASSLGTGQETQYF
TGTGCCAGCAGCTTAGGTACCGGACAGGAGACCCAGTACTTC
>TRBJ2-3|TRBD1|NA|TRBV10-3
CAIKPGTGESDTQYF
TGTGCCATCAAGCCCGGGACAGGGGAGTCAGATACGCAGTATTTT
>TRBJ1-5|NA|NA|TRBV28
CASSLSGGHTSNQPQHF
TGTGCCAGCAGTTTATCCGGGGGACACACTAGCAATCAGCCCCAGCATTTT
>TRBJ1-4|NA|NA|TRBV5-1
CASSAAGANEKLFF
TGCGCCAGCAGCGCCGCGGGGGCTAATGAAAAACTGTTTTTT
>TRBJ2-5|NA|NA|TRBV28
CASTLPGTETQYF
TGTGCCAGCACCCTACCCGGGACGGAGACCCAGTACTTC
>TRBJ1-5|NA|NA|TRBV6-5
CASSLTGFNQPQHF
TGTGCCAGCAGCCTAACAGGGTTCAATCAGCCCCAGCATTTT
>TRBJ1-2|NA|NA|TRBV28
CASRLTGLNYGYTF
TGTGCCAGCAGACTCACTGGCCTTAACTATGGCTACACCTTC
>TRBJ1-1|TRBD1|NA|TRBV11-3
CASSLGQGAKTEAFF
TGTGCCAGCAGCTTGGGACAGGGGGCGAAAACTGAAGCTTTCTTT
>TRBJ2-7|TRBD2|once|TRBV6-4
CASSDERRGDEQYF
TGTGCCAGCAGTGACGAGCGACGGGGGGACGAGCAGTACTTC
>TRBJ2-3|NA|NA|TRBV5-1
CASSLVLTGADTQYF
TGCGCCAGCAGCTTGGTCCTCACGGGGGCAGATACGCAGTATTTT
>TRBJ1-6|NA|NA|TRBV6-5
CASSYSEKGTPLHF
TGTGCCAGCAGTTACTCGGAGAAGGGTACACCCCTCCACTTT
>TRBJ2-7|TRBD1|NA|TRBV2
CASRTGTVNGEQYF
TGTGCCAGCAGAACCGGGACAGTCAACGGTGAGCAGTACTTC
>TRBJ1-3|NA|NA|TRBV2
CASSGGYSSGNTIYF
TGTGCCAGCAGTGGAGGGTACAGCTCTGGAAACACCATATATTTT
>TRBJ2-5|NA|NA|TRBV7-9
CASSPRGIGGETQYF
TGTGCCAGCAGCCCCCGGGGTATTGGCGGGGAGACCCAGTACTTC
>TRBJ2-1|TRBD1|NA|TRBV7-3
CASSPGQGSYNEQFF
TGTGCCAGCAGCCCCGGACAGGGGAGCTACAATGAGCAGTTCTTC
>TRBJ1-1|TRBD1|NA|TRBV6-1
CASSLGQGATEAFF
TGTGCCAGCAGTCTAGGACAGGGGGCCACTGAAGCTTTCTTT
>TRBJ2-5|NA|NA|TRBV2
CASSLLRGEQYF
TGTGCCAGCAGCCTCCTCCGAGGGGAGCAGTACTTC
>TRBJ2-7|TRBD1|NA|TRBV14
CASSLGQGPYEQYF
TGTGCCAGCAGCCTCGGACAGGGTCCTTACGAGCAGTACTTC
>TRBJ2-7|TRBD1|once|TRBV11-2
CASSSTGQAYEQYF
TGTGCCAGCAGTTCTACGGGACAGGCTTACGAGCAGTACTTC
>TRBJ1-2|NA|NA|TRBV9
CASSPRNYGYTF
TGTGCCAGCAGCCCCCGGAACTATGGCTACACCTTC
>TRBJ2-5|NA|NA|TRBV5-8
CASTLYDRRGATQYF
TGTGCCAGCACCCTATACGACAGGAGAGGAGCGACCCAGTACTTC
>TRBJ1-2|TRBD1|once|TRBV2
CASSDGGTGLPLGYTF
TGTGCCAGCAGTGATGGAGGGACAGGGCTACCCCTCGGCTACACCTTC
>TRBJ1-3|TRBD1|NA|TRBV6-6
CASKTGTDGNTIYF
TGTGCCAGCAAAACCGGGACAGACGGAAACACCATATATTTT
>TRBJ1-1|TRBD1|NA|TRBV19
CASSIRRDRKSEAFF
TGTGCCAGTAGTATACGCCGGGACAGAAAATCTGAAGCTTTCTTT
>TRBJ2-3|TRBD1|NA|TRBV7-8
CASSLYERTGPLSTDTQYF
TGTGCCAGCAGCTTATATGAGAGGACAGGCCCACTAAGCACAGATACGCAGTATTTT
>TRBJ1-1|NA|few|TRBV5-1
CASREGGKGTEAFF
TGCGCCAGCAGAGAGGGGGGTAAGGGCACTGAAGCTTTCTTT
>TRBJ1-2|NA|NA|TRBV6-6
CASSRPGLYGYTF
TGTGCCAGCAGTCGCCCAGGGCTCTATGGCTACACCTTC
>TRBJ2-7|TRBD1|NA|TRBV2
CASSDGDRGLYEQYF
TGTGCCAGCAGTGATGGGGACAGGGGCTTATACGAGCAGTACTTC